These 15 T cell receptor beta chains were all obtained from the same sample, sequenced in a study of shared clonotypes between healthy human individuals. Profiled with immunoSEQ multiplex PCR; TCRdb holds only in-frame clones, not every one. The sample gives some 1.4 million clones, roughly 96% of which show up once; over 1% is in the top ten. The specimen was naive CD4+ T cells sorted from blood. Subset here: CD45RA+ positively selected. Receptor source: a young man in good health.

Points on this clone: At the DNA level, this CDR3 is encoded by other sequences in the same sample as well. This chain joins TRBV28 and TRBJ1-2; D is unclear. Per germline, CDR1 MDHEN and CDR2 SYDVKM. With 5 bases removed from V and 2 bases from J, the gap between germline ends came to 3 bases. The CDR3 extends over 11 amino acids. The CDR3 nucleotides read TGTGCCAGCAGTGGGAACTATGGCTACACCTTC. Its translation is CASSGNYGYTF.

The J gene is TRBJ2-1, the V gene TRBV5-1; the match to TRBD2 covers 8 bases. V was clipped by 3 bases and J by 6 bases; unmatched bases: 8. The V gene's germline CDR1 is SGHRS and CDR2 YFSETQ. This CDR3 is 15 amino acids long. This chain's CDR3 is CASSSTGTRGNEQFF. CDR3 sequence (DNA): TGCGCCAGCAGCTCAACCGGGACTAGGGGCAATGAGCAGTTCTTC.

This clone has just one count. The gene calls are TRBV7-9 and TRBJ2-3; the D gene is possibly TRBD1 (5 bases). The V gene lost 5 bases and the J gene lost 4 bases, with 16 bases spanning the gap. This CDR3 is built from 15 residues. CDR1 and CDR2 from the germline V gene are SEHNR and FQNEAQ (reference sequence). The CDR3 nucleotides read TGTGCCAGCAGCCCCACCTTTGGGGCCCCAGATACGCAGTATTTT. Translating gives CASSPTFGAPDTQYF.

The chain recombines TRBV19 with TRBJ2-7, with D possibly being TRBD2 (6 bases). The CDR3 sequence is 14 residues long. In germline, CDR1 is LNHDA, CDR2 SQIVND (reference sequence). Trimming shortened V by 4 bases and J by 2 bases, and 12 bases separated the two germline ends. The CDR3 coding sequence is TGTGCCAGTAGTACCGAAGCGGGCCCCTACGAGCAGTACTTC. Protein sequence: CASSTEAGPYEQYF.

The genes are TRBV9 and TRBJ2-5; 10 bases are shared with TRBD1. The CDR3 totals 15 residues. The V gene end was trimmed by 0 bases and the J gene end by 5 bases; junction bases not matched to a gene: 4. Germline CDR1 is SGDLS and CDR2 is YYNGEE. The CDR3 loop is CASSVGGTGAETQYF. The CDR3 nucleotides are TGTGCCAGCAGCGTAGGAGGGACAGGGGCCGAGACCCAGTACTTC.

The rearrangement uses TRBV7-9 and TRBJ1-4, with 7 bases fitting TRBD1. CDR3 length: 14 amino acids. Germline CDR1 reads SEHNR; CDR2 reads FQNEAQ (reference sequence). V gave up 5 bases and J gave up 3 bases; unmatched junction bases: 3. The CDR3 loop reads CASSQGQSNEKLFF. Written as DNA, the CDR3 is TGTGCCAGCAGCCAGGGACAGTCTAATGAAAAACTGTTTTTT.

The CDR3 sequence is CASSMTLAGATQYF. In DNA form, the CDR3 reads TGTGCCAGCTCTATGACACTAGCGGGAGCTACGCAGTATTTT. V and J are TRBV18 and TRBJ2-3, with 11 bases that match TRBD2. Per the germline V gene, CDR1 is KGHSH and CDR2 is LQKENI. The CDR3 is 14 residues long. The ends lost 6 bases at V and 8 bases at J; junction bases unmatched: 7.

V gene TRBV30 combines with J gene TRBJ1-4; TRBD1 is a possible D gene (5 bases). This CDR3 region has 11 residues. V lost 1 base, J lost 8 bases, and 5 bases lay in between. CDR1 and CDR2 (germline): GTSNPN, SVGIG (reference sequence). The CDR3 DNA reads TGTGCCTGGAGTGGGGGGGAAAAACTGTTTTTT. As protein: CAWSGGEKLFF.

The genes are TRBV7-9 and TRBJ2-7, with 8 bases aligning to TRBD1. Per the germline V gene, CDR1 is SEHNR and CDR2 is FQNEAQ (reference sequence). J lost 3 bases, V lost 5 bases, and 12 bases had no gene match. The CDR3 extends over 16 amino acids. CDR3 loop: CASSANPPGQVYEQYF. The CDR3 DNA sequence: TGTGCCAGCAGCGCCAATCCCCCGGGACAGGTCTACGAGCAGTACTTC.

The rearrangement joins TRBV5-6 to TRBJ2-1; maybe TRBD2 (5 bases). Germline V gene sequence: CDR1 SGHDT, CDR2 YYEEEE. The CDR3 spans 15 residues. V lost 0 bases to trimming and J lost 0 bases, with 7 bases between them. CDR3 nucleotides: TGTGCCAGCAGCTTGGGACGGGACTCCTACAATGAGCAGTTCTTC. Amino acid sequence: CASSLGRDSYNEQFF.

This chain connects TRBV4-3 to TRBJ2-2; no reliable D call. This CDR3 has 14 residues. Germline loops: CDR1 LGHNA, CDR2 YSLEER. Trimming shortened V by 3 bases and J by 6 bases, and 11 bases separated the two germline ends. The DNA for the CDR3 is TGCGCCAGCAGCCAGACTTGGGTGGCCGGGGAGCTGTTTTTT. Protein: CASSQTWVAGELFF.

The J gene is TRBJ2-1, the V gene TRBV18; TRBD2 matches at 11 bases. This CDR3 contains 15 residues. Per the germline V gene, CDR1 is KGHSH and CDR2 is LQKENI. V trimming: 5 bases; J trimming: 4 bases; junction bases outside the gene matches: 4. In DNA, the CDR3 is TGTGCCAGCTCAGCGGGACTAGCGGAATACAATGAGCAGTTCTTC. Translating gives CASSAGLAEYNEQFF.

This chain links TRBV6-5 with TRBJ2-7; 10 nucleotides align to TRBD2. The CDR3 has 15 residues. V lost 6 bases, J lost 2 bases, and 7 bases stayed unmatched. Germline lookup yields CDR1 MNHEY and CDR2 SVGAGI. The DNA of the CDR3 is TGTGCCAGCAGCCCCAGGCTAGCGGGAGCCTACGAGCAGTACTTC. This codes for CASSPRLAGAYEQYF.

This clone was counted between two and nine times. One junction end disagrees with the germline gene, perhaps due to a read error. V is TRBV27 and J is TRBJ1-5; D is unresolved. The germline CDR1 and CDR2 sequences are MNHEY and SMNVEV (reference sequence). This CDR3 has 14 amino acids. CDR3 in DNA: TGTGCCACCAGTAGACAAAATAGCAATCAGCCCCAGCATTTT. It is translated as CATSRQNSNQPQHF.

The CDR3 loop reads CASSEPGGNQPQHF. CDR3 bases: TGTGCCAGCAGCGAACCAGGGGGGAATCAGCCCCAGCATTTT. The rearrangement uses TRBV6-6 and TRBJ1-5; 7 bases are shared with TRBD1. V lost 6 bases, J lost 4 bases, and 6 bases stayed unmatched. This CDR3 comprises 14 residues. Germline V lookup: CDR1 MNHNY, CDR2 SVGAGI (reference sequence).